This T cell receptor beta chain was recorded in a study of blood T cell repertoires in COVID-19. About the study: Italy, Spain and the United States were the sources of the convalescent and acute COVID-19 samples.

Method: immunoSEQ multiplex PCR; TCRdb's copy keeps in-frame clones and lacks some. The table shows approximately 120,000 clones, with roughly 81% occurring only once. The sequenced sample was peripheral blood. This TCR was sampled from a human donor in a cohort sampled during active COVID-19.

The CDR3 DNA follows: TGTGCCAGTAGTGCCGCGGGACAGGGGGGGTCAGAGACCCAGTACTTC. It encodes CASSAAGQGGSETQYF. V usage is TRBV19 and J usage is TRBJ2-5; the match to TRBD1 covers 11 bases. The CDR3 covers 16 residues. J was trimmed by 4 bases and V by 5 bases; bases with no gene match: 9. Germline V gene lookup returns CDR1 LNHDA and CDR2 SQIVND (reference sequence).